This T cell receptor (beta chain) was recorded in a study of vaccination effects on CD4 cells after COVID-19. Study-wide findings and caveats: Missing from the study were early post-infection timepoints, and its convalescent patients were few. After vaccination of healthy people, only 1 of 255 vaccine-induced clones cross-reacted with common cold coronaviruses.

Trimming stripped 3 bases from V and 3 bases from J, with 7 bases between. The germline V gene encodes CDR1 LNHDA and CDR2 SQIVND (reference sequence). The CDR3 is 13 residues long. Note on this clone: The antigen is not known.

The repertoire was sequenced with immunoSEQ multiplex PCR; TCRdb's copy has only in-frame clones and lacks some. In the table there are 70,000 to 95,000 clones, about three quarters of which are singletons. Ahead of sequencing, the ViraFEST assay grew antigen-specific CD4+ T cells using viral peptide pools. On day 10 of culture, CD4+ T cells were separated out. The vaccine given was either BNT162b2 or mRNA-1273, in two doses. The TCR originated in a human donor who received a COVID-19 vaccine. The sequenced sample was CD4+ T cells from PBMCs cultured with HCoV-OC43 spike peptides, obtained after COVID-19 vaccination. Subset denoted: HCoV-OC43 spike overlapping peptide pool stimulation. The V and J genes are TRBV19 and TRBJ2-3; D call uncertain. The CDR3 coding sequence is TGTGCCAGTAGTATTAGTGGAACAGATACGCAGTATTTT. Protein: CASSISGTDTQYF.